This TCR beta chain came from a study of CD8+ T cells in alopecia areata. Study overall: Administration of oral tofacitinib to treated patients was at 5 to 10 mg twice daily. Study-wide points: Given one nonresponder, whether baseline CD8+ expansion relates to response remains uncertain. Resident alphabeta T cells of normal skin are also sequenced in scalp samples.

As the sequencing template, cDNA was produced by extracting RNA and reverse transcribing it. Clones were read by immunoSEQ multiplex PCR, and TCRdb kept only the in-frame ones, dropping some. Seen here are approximately 180,000 clones, approximately 59% observed once, and the top ten hold around 15%. V was clipped by 6 bases and J by 10 bases, with 9 bases between them. CDR3 length equals 9 residues. Germline assignment: CDR1 DFQATT and CDR2 SNEGSKA (reference sequence). Worth noting for this clone: Its antigen remains unknown.

Treatment in this sample: oral pan-JAK inhibitor, 5-10 mg twice daily. Sequenced material: CD4+ T cells sorted from blood, taken between weeks 55 and 65, from a patient treated with tofacitinib. The chain uses TRBV20-1 and TRBJ2-5; weak D call: TRBD1 (5 bases). This receptor was taken from a human donor with alopecia areata. The CDR3 protein is CSAGVDQYF. The CDR3 DNA sequence: TGCAGTGCAGGGGTGGACCAGTACTTC.